Listed below are T cell receptor beta chains from one sample, sequenced in a study of cytomegalovirus exposure and HLA in healthy donors. Some clones are missing from TCRdb's copy, which holds only in-frame ones; the method was immunoSEQ multiplex PCR. The table includes 150,000 to 200,000 clones, approximately 72% detected once. Sequenced sample: PBMCs. Receptor source: a female donor in good health and CMV-seronegative. The CDR3 runs from the conserved cysteine through the conserved F or W.

v_gene: TRBV6-5; j_gene: TRBJ1-2; CDR3aa: CASRPWTGAGYTF
v_gene: TRBV30; j_gene: TRBJ1-4; CDR3aa: CAWKDRGNEKLFF
v_gene: TRBV19; j_gene: TRBJ2-3; CDR3aa: CASNSPGREKYF
v_gene: TRBV6-1; j_gene: TRBJ1-2; CDR3aa: CASGADTYGYTF
v_gene: TRBV25-1; j_gene: TRBJ2-3; CDR3aa: CASSPRRGSTDTQYF
v_gene: TRBV7-3; j_gene: TRBJ1-2; CDR3aa: CASSLTPGTSRYTF
v_gene: TRBV29-1; j_gene: TRBJ2-3; CDR3aa: CSVRGGMGTDTQYF
v_gene: TRBV30; j_gene: TRBJ2-2; CDR3aa: CAWSVRDLNTGELFF
v_gene: TRBV7-3; j_gene: TRBJ1-1; CDR3aa: CASSPNRQSEAFF
v_gene: TRBV5-8; j_gene: TRBJ2-1; CDR3aa: CASSLSPGGSRSFISEQFF
v_gene: TRBV30; j_gene: TRBJ1-5; CDR3aa: CAWSVWGGQPQHF